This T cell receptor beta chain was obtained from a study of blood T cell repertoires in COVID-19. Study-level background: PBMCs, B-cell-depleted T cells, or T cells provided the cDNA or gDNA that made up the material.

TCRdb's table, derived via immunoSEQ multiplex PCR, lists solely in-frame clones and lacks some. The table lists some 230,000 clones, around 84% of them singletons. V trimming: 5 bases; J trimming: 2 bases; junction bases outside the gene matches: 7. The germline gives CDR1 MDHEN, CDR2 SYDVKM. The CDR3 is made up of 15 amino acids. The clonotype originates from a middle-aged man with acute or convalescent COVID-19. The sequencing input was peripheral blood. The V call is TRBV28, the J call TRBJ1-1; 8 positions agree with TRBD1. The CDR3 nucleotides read TGTGCCAGCAGTCCAACAGGGGGACGAAACACTGAAGCTTTCTTT. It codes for CASSPTGGRNTEAFF.